This entry concerns a single T cell receptor (beta chain). Its antigen is unidentified. The PCR employed 60 Vbeta primers together with 13 Jbeta primers. The protocol was immunoSEQ multiplex PCR, while the TCRdb copy is restricted to in-frame clones and leaves out a portion. This repertoire includes approximately 190,000 clones. This entry comes from a study of cytomegalovirus exposure and HLA in healthy donors. Study information: Researchers previously reported finding 90 million to 130 million unique TCR beta sequences from 170 million or so T cells. Study-level points and caveats: At a 0.05 false discovery rate, a later analysis found over 15,000 TCR beta sequences to be associated with HLA alleles.

The CDR3 loop spans 14 amino acids. The V end lost 0 bases, the J end lost 4 bases, and 9 bases lay between the germline ends. Germline CDR1 is LNHNV and CDR2 is YYDKDF (reference sequence). The clonotype was recovered from a boy between 10 and 17 years old in good health and CMV-seronegative. V and J are TRBV15 and TRBJ1-1, with a weak D call TRBD1 (5 bases). Sequences were obtained from PBMCs. This CDR3 is CATSRDGGGTEAFF. CDR3 nucleotide sequence: TGTGCCACCAGCAGAGATGGGGGAGGCACTGAAGCTTTCTTT.